The clone carrying this T cell receptor beta chain was counted only a few times. The sample is drawn from a study of T cells after yellow fever vaccination. TCRdb ran MiXCR on the 5' RACE reads and lists one entry per CDR3 protein. In the table there are 80,000 to 100,000 distinct CDR3 sequences, 8.9% of which are singletons. Germline V gene data show CDR1 as MNHEY and CDR2 as SMNVEV (reference sequence). V lost 6 bases and J lost 3, with 12 bases in between. The CDR3 covers 13 residues. The chain links TRBV27 to TRBJ2-7; TRBD1 is a possible D gene (5 bases). Sequencing used CD8+ T cells not binding an NS4B(214-222) dextramer, sorted from PBMCs, obtained around 14 days after the first yellow fever vaccination. The TCR was taken from a man aged 18 to 29 who received the YFV17D yellow fever vaccine. The CDR3 nucleotides read TGTGCCAGCAGCGACAGTTTCTTCTACGAGCAGTACGTC. Protein product: CASSDSFFYEQYV.